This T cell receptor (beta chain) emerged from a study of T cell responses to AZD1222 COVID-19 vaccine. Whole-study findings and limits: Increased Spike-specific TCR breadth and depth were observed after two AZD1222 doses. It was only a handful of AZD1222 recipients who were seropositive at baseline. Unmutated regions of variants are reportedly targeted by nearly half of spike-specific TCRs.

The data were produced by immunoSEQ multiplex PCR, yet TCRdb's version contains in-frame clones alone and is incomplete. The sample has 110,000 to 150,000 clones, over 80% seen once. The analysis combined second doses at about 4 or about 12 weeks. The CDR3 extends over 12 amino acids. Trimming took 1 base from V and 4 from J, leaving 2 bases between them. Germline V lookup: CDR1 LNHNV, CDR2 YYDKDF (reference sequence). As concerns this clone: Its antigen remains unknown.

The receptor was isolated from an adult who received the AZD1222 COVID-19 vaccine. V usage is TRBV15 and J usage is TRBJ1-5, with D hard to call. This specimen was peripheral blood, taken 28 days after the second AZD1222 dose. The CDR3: CATSRANQPQHF. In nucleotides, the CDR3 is TGTGCCACCAGCAGAGCTAATCAGCCCCAGCATTTT.